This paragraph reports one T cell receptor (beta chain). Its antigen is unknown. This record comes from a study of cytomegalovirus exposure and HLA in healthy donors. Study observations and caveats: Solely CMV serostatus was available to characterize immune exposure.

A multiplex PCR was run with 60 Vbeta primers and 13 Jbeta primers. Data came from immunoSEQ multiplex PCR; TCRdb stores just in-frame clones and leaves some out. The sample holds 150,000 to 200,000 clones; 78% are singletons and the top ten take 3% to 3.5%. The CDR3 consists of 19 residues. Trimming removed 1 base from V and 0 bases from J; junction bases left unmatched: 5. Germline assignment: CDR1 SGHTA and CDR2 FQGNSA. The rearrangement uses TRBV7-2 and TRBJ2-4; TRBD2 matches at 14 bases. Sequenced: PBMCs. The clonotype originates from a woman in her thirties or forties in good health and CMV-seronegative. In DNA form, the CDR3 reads TGTGCCAGCAGCTTAGAGGGGACTAGCGGGGGACGAGCCAAAAACATTCAGTACTTC. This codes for CASSLEGTSGGRAKNIQYF. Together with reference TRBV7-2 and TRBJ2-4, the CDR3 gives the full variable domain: GAGVSQSPSNKVTEKGKDVELRCDPISGHTALYWYRQSLGQGLEFLIYFQGNSAPDKSGLPSDRFSAERTGGSVSTLTIQRTQQEDSAVYLCASSLEGTSGGRAKNIQYFGAGTRLSVL.